This T cell receptor beta chain was identified during a study of T-cell reconstitution after alpha-beta-depleted transplantation in children. Study results and limitations: Several hundred expanded graft clones reportedly gave rise to the alpha-beta T cells present about two months after transplant. By one year post-transplant, T-cell counts and diversity largely arose from T cells that were newly produced. There were some patients whose high TCRbeta diversity at day 60 came from surviving recipient T cells and thymic progenitors.

The germline V gene encodes CDR1 DFQATT and CDR2 SNEGSKA (reference sequence). The CDR3 is made up of 14 amino acids. Trimming at V came to 6 bases and at J to 3 bases, leaving 7 bases not matched to a gene. Worth noting for this clonotype: Its target is unknown.

Construction of the TCRbeta library involved unique molecular identifiers. TCRdb reanalysed the PCR reads using MiXCR and keeps one entry per CDR3 protein. The sample yields approximately 230,000 distinct CDR3 sequences, roughly a quarter seen once. The V and J genes are TRBV20-1 and TRBJ2-3, with 9 nucleotides matching TRBD2. The sample consisted of PBMCs, mostly from graft donor cells, taken 360 days after TCRalphabeta/CD19-depleted stem cell transplant. The clonotype comes from a female patient aged 2-10 years who had a stem cell transplant for congenital amegakaryocytic thrombocytopenia, so the T cells may come from the graft donor. CDR3 protein: CSAPLAGGTDTQYF. CDR3 nucleotide sequence: TGCAGTGCGCCACTAGCGGGTGGGACAGATACGCAGTATTTT.